The 29 T cell receptor beta chains listed next were all sequenced from one sample in a study of OX40 agonist ivuxolimab in advanced cancers. Only in-frame clones appear in the TCRdb table, and some are missing; sequencing was by immunoSEQ multiplex PCR. Seen here are more than 65,000 clones, around 85% observed once, and the top ten hold approximately 0.78%. The sequencing here drew on CD4+ or CD8+ T cells sorted from blood, taken in a trial of the OX40 agonist ivuxolimab. The receptors were sampled from an adult with an advanced solid tumor such as melanoma, head and neck, liver or kidney cancer.

This chain uses TRBV5-1 with TRBJ2-7; 10 nucleotides line up with TRBD1. The CDR3 is 15 amino acids. Germline V gene data show CDR1 as SGHRS and CDR2 as YFSETQ. V shed 0 bases, J shed 2 bases, and the junction held 2 bases outside the gene matches. DNA of the CDR3: TGCGCCAGCAGCTTGGCGGGACAGGGGACCTACGAGCAGTACTTC. It translates to CASSLAGQGTYEQYF.

The CDR3 here is CASSEDASDYGYTF. The CDR3 DNA follows: TGTGCCAGCAGTGAAGATGCCAGTGACTATGGCTACACCTTC. The rearrangement uses TRBV6-1 and TRBJ1-2; D uncertain. Trimming took off 1 base at V and 3 bases at J, with 9 bases between the two ends. This CDR3 contains 14 residues. Germline values: CDR1 MNHNS, CDR2 SASEGT.

The chain carries TRBV7-9 and TRBJ1-6; D is unresolved. Between the trimmed V and J ends, which lost 5 bases and 10 bases, there was a span of 12 bases. The CDR3 runs 13 residues. The germline CDR1 and CDR2 sequences are SEHNR and FQNEAQ (reference sequence). The CDR3 DNA follows: TGTGCCAGCAGCCTAGGACCACAATCACCCCTCCACTTT. Translating gives CASSLGPQSPLHF.

This clone was seen a handful of times. This chain connects TRBV5-1 to TRBJ2-7, with 9 bases lining up with TRBD1. CDR1 and CDR2 (germline): SGHRS, YFSETQ. The CDR3 is made up of 15 amino acids. Germline trimming cut 0 bases from V and 2 bases from J; bases unmatched to any gene: 3. The CDR3 sequence: CASSLGGTGTYEQYF. The CDR3 nucleotides read TGCGCCAGCAGCTTGGGGGGGACAGGGACCTACGAGCAGTACTTC.

The chain couples TRBV4-3 to TRBJ1-4; D ambiguous. Looked up from germline, CDR1 is LGHNA and CDR2 is YSLEER. The CDR3 loop spans 13 amino acids. Trimming removed 0 bases from V and 16 bases from J, with 15 bases in between. CDR3 in amino acids: CASSQDSATNPFF. The DNA of the CDR3 is TGCGCCAGCAGCCAAGATTCCGCTACGAACCCGTTTTTT.

This chain joins TRBV5-1 and TRBJ2-3, with D perhaps TRBD1 (5 bases). This CDR3 spans 15 amino acids. Per germline, CDR1 SGHRS and CDR2 YFSETQ. V was clipped by 3 bases and J by 0 bases, with 11 bases between them. In DNA form, the CDR3 reads TGCGCCAGCAGCTCTAAGACAGCCAGCACAGATACGCAGTATTTT. It codes for CASSSKTASTDTQYF.

The chain combines TRBV18 with TRBJ2-2; no firm D call. V was clipped by 3 bases and J by 9 bases, with 5 bases between them. The CDR3 spans 11 residues. Germline lookup yields CDR1 KGHSH and CDR2 LQKENI. The CDR3 region has the DNA TGTGCCAGCTCACCTAGCTGGGAGCTGTTTTTT. This sequence encodes CASSPSWELFF.

V is TRBV14 and J is TRBJ1-3; 12 bases align to TRBD1. J gave up 2 bases and V 1 base, and 3 bases lay outside the gene matches. The V gene's germline CDR1 is SGHDN and CDR2 FVKESK. CDR3 length: 17 residues. CDR3 region: CASSQVRDRGPGNTIYF. CDR3 nucleotides: TGTGCCAGCAGCCAAGTTCGGGACAGGGGGCCTGGAAACACCATATATTTT.

This sequence joins TRBV4-1 and TRBJ2-5; no clear D. In germline, CDR1 is MGHRA, CDR2 YSYEKL. Between the trimmed V and J ends, which lost 4 bases and 5 bases, there was a span of 11 bases. The CDR3 has 13 amino acids. CDR3 bases: TGCGCCAGCAGCCCGCTTTTCGGGGAGACCCAGTACTTC. Translation gives CASSPLFGETQYF.

This rearrangement joins TRBV4-1 to TRBJ1-3, with D unresolved. The CDR3 loop spans 18 amino acids. Germline CDR1 and CDR2: MGHRA and YSYEKL. V lost 2 bases, J lost 3 bases, and 20 bases lay in between. The CDR3 spells CASSQLPQIFLRGNTIYF. As DNA, the CDR3 is TGCGCCAGCAGCCAACTCCCCCAGATTTTCCTCCGTGGAAACACCATATATTTT.

This clone has only one observation. An end of the junction differs from the germline gene, which may be a read error. The chain carries TRBV6-5 and TRBJ1-3; no clear D gene. The germline CDR1 and CDR2 sequences are MNHEY and SVGAGI. The CDR3 loop spans 15 amino acids. CDR3 residues: CASSLDGRIGDTIYF. The CDR3 nucleotides are TGTGCCAGCAGCTTAGACGGACGTATTGGAGACACCATATATTTT.

The chain employs TRBV14 and TRBJ1-2; the D is unclear. The CDR3 extends over 13 amino acids. In germline, CDR1 is SGHDN, CDR2 FVKESK. With 6 bases removed from V and 4 bases from J, the gap between germline ends came to 12 bases. The CDR3 DNA reads as TGTGCCAGCAGAGAAAGCAACCTCTATGGCTACACCTTC. Translating gives CASRESNLYGYTF.

CDR3 protein: CATSRRADTSTGELFF. The CDR3, as DNA: TGTGCCACCAGCAGACGAGCCGACACCAGCACCGGGGAGCTGTTTTTT. The chain is built from TRBV15 and TRBJ2-2; D uncertain. CDR3 length: 16 residues. CDR1 LNHNV and CDR2 YYDKDF come from the germline V gene (reference sequence). V lost 2 bases and J lost 4, with 14 bases in between.

The J gene is TRBJ2-7, the V gene TRBV15; TRBD1 agrees at 9 bases. The CDR3 consists of 15 residues. Trimming cost V 3 bases and J 6 bases; bases outside gene matches: 9. Germline V lookup: CDR1 LNHNV, CDR2 YYDKDF (reference sequence). The CDR3 DNA is TGTGCCACCAGCAGGGACCGCGGGACAGGGTCCGAGCAGTACTTC. Encoded protein: CATSRDRGTGSEQYF.

The gene calls are TRBV29-1 and TRBJ2-5; 8 bases map to TRBD1. Trimming took 7 bases from V and 4 from J; bases not matched to a gene: 5. Germline V CDR1 and CDR2: SQVTM, ANQGSEA. The CDR3 has 12 amino acids. The CDR3 DNA reads TGCAGCGCTGGACAGGGATCAGAGACCCAGTACTTC. Its translation is CSAGQGSETQYF.

This chain connects TRBV5-1 to TRBJ1-1; D possibly corresponds to TRBD1 (6 bases). Trimming left V 0 bases short and J 1 base short, with 10 bases between. From germline, CDR1 is SGHRS and CDR2 YFSETQ. The CDR3 runs to 15 residues. CDR3 DNA: TGCGCCAGCAGCTTGGTCCGGGGGGCGAACACTGAAGCTTTCTTT. Its protein product is CASSLVRGANTEAFF.

The chain employs TRBV19 and TRBJ1-1; 9 bases match TRBD1. V lost 7 bases to trimming and J lost 5 bases; unmatched junction nucleotides: 11. The CDR3 extends over 15 amino acids. CDR1 is LNHDA, CDR2 SQIVND, per germline (reference sequence). This CDR3 reads CASITRTGDRTEAFF. DNA of the CDR3: TGTGCCAGTATTACCCGGACAGGGGATCGGACTGAAGCTTTCTTT.

The V and J genes are TRBV5-4 and TRBJ1-1, with D possibly TRBD1 on 5 matching bases. Looked up from germline, CDR1 is SGHNT and CDR2 is YYREEE (reference sequence). The CDR3 has 14 amino acids. Trimming took 2 bases from V and 1 from J, leaving 9 bases between them. The DNA for the CDR3 is TGTGCCAGCAGCTTAGGGGCCCCGAACACTGAAGCTTTCTTT. Its translation is CASSLGAPNTEAFF.

The rearrangement uses TRBV7-9 and TRBJ1-1, with a possible D match to TRBD1 (5 bases). Germline CDR1 reads SEHNR; CDR2 reads FQNEAQ (reference sequence). CDR3 length: 10 residues. Trimming took off 8 bases at V and 10 bases at J, with 11 bases between the two ends. CDR3 sequence reads: CASGGTRAFF. CDR3 bases: TGTGCCAGCGGGGGAACGAGAGCTTTCTTT.

CDR3 sequence: CASSSRTVSRNQPQHF. The CDR3 nucleotides are TGTGCCAGCAGTTCCAGGACAGTTAGCCGCAATCAGCCCCAGCATTTT. The chain uses TRBV27 and TRBJ1-5; a possible D gene is TRBD1 (6 bases). V gave up 4 bases and J gave up 2 bases, with 15 bases separating them. This CDR3 is built from 16 residues. Germline CDR1 MNHEY, CDR2 SMNVEV (reference sequence).

This clone was seen once. The rearrangement uses TRBV29-1 and TRBJ2-1; no definite D call. CDR3 length equals 15 residues. The ends were cut back, 6 bases at V and 0 bases at J, with 15 bases in the middle. In germline, CDR1 is SQVTM, CDR2 ANQGSEA. The CDR3 nucleotides read TGCAGCGTCTTAGAGACTGGGCGCTCCTACAATGAGCAGTTCTTC. Its protein is CSVLETGRSYNEQFF.

The count of this clone is one. J is TRBJ1-2 and V is TRBV28, with D perhaps matching TRBD1 (5 bases). Looked up from germline, CDR1 is MDHEN and CDR2 is SYDVKM. The CDR3 is made up of 15 amino acids. Trimming took 6 bases from V and 2 from J, leaving 16 bases between them. CDR3 protein: CASSPRGARNYGYTF. DNA of the CDR3: TGTGCCAGCAGCCCTAGGGGAGCCAGAAACTATGGCTACACCTTC.

The J gene is TRBJ1-3, the V gene TRBV11-2, with no clear D. Per germline, CDR1 SGHAT and CDR2 FQNNGV. The CDR3 length is 14 residues. Trimming shortened V by 7 bases and J by 0 bases, and 10 bases separated the two germline ends. The CDR3 DNA sequence: TGTGCCAGCACCTTTGACCTCTCTGGAAACACCATATATTTT. It yields the protein CASTFDLSGNTIYF.

The chain recombines TRBV5-5 with TRBJ1-2; unclear D gene. The CDR3 is 13 amino acids. V was cut by 3 bases and J by 2 bases, with 8 bases left in between. Germline loops: CDR1 SGHKS, CDR2 YYEKEE (reference sequence). In DNA, the CDR3 is TGTGCCAGCAGCTCCGGACTCAACTATGGCTACACCTTC. Translating it yields CASSSGLNYGYTF.

This sequence joins TRBV10-1 and TRBJ2-1, with no clear D. The CDR3 is 14 amino acids. CDR1 is WNHNN and CDR2 is SYGVQD in the germline V gene (reference sequence). Trimming removed 3 bases from V and 6 bases from J, with 12 bases in between. The CDR3 nucleotides read TGCGCCAGCAGTGATATCATGGGCACCAATGAGCAGTTCTTC. Translated: CASSDIMGTNEQFF.

A few counts support this clone. The gene calls are TRBV5-1 and TRBJ1-2, with 9 bases matching TRBD1. Losses at the gene ends were 4 bases for V and 9 bases for J; bases not matched to a gene: 7. CDR1 SGHRS and CDR2 YFSETQ come from the germline V gene. CDR3 size: 13 residues. The CDR3 DNA follows: TGCGCCAGCAGCCCGGGGGGACAGGGTCGCTACACCTTC. Amino acids: CASSPGGQGRYTF. The full variable domain, with the rest looked up from reference TRBV5-1 and TRBJ1-2, is KAGVTQTPRYLIKTRGQQVTLSCSPISGHRSVSWYQQTPGQGLQFLFEYFSETQRNKGNFPGRFSGRQFSNSRSEMNVSTLELGDSALYLCASSPGGQGRYTFGSGTRLTVV.

Remarks on this clone: This may come from a read error, since a much larger clone is one base off. The chain combines TRBV6-1 with TRBJ2-5, with no clear D. The tail of the sequence fits TRBJ2-7 better, so the J call may be wrong. CDR1 and CDR2 (germline): MNHNS, SASEGT. The CDR3 totals 11 residues. The CDR3 sequence: CASSGAYEQYF. The DNA for the CDR3 is TGTGCCAGCAGTGGTGCCTACGAGCAGTACTTC.

V is TRBV6-6 and J is TRBJ1-2; 9 bases match TRBD1. After removal of 5 bases from V and 2 bases from J, the junction contained 3 bases not matched to a gene. CDR3 length equals 14 residues. Looked up from germline, CDR1 is MNHNY and CDR2 is SVGAGI (reference sequence). CDR3 nucleotide sequence: TGTGCCAGCAGTCAACAGGGGGCCAACTATGGCTACACCTTC. Protein product: CASSQQGANYGYTF.

The chain employs TRBV6-4 and TRBJ1-2; D is ambiguous. V was shortened by 0 bases and J by 8 bases, with 7 bases between the two germline ends. The germline gives CDR1 MRHNA, CDR2 SNTAGT. CDR3 length: 12 amino acids. As DNA, the CDR3 is TGTGCCAGCAGTGACTCGGGGTGGGGCTACACCTTC. This gives the protein CASSDSGWGYTF.